This T cell receptor (beta chain) was captured in a study of blood T cell repertoires in COVID-19. On the study more broadly: Donors in the United States, Italy and Spain gave samples during acute or convalescent COVID-19.

The authors' processing: Counts of nucleated cells, estimated from reference gene primer amplification, were obtained. This table comes from immunoSEQ multiplex PCR, and its TCRdb copy is limited to in-frame clones, with some not included. V and J calls and clone size are given by that table; D and trimming were obtained from the DNA. The sample lists a few hundred thousand clones, 85% to 90% occurring once. The CDR3 runs to 14 residues. The germline V gene has CDR1 SGHRS and CDR2 YFSETQ. V lost 1 base to trimming and J lost 2 bases, with 9 bases between them. Participants spanned ages about 18 to 90 years and resided in over 20 US areas.

The chain uses TRBV5-1 and TRBJ1-2; a weak D match, TRBD1 (5 bases). Sequencing used PBMCs or T cells enriched from blood (not recorded which). This clonotype was obtained from a man aged 25-45 years who had recovered from COVID-19. Here the CDR3 DNA reads TGCGCCAGCAGCTTGTGGCAGGGAAACTATGGCTACACCTTC. This encodes CASSLWQGNYGYTF.